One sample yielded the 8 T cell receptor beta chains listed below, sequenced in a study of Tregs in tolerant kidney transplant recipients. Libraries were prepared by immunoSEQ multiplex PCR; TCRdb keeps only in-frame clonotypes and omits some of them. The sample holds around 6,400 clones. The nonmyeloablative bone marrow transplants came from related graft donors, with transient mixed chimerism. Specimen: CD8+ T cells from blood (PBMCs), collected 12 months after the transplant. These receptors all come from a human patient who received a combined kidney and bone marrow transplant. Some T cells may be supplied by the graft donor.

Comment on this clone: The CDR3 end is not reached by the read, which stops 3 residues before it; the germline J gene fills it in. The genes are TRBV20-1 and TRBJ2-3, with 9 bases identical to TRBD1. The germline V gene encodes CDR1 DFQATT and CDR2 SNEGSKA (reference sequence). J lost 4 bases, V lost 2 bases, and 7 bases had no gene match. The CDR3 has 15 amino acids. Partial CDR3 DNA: TGCAGTGCTAGAACCGGGACAGGGTTCCCAGATACG. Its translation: CSARTGTGFPDT. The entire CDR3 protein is CSARTGTGFPDTQYF.

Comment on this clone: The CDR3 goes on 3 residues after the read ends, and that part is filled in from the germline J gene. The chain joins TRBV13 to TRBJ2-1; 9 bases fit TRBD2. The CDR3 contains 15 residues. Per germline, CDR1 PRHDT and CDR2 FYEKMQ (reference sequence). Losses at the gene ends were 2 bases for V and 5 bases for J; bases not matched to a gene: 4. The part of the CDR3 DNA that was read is TGTGCCAGCAGCTTACTAGCGGGGTCCCACAATGAG. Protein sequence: CASSLLAGSHNE. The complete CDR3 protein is CASSLLAGSHNEQFF.

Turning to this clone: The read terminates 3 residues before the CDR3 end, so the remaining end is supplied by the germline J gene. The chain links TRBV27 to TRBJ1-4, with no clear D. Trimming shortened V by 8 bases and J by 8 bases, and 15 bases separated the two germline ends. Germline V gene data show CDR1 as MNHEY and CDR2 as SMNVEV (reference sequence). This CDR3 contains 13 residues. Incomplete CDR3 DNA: TGTGCCAGCCGCCGCGGTGCCGTGGAAAAA. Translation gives CASRRGAVEK. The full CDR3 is CASRRGAVEKLFF.

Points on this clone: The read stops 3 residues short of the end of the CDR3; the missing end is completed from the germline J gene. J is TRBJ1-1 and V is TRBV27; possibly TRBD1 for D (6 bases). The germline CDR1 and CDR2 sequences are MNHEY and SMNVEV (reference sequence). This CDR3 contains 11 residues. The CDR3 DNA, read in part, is TGTGCCAGCAGGTACAGGGCCGAA. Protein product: CASRYRAE. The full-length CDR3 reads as CASRYRAEAFF.

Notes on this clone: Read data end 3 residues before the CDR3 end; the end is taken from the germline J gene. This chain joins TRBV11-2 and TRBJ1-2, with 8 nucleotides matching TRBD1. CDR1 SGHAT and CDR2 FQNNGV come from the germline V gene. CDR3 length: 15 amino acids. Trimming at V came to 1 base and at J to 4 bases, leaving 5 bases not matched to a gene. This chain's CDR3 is CASSLVDRDAYGYTF. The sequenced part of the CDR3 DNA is TGTGCCAGCAGCTTAGTGGACAGGGACGCCTATGGC.

Partial CDR3 DNA: TGCGCCAGCAGCCAAGATGAGCGGGACTCCTACAATGAG. This codes for CASSQDERDSYNE. The full CDR3 reads CASSQDERDSYNEQFF. The chain is built from TRBV4-1 and TRBJ2-1; 7 bases align to TRBD2. Read coverage stops 3 residues before the CDR3 terminus; the germline J gene supplies the remainder. CDR3 size: 16 residues. V gave up 0 bases and J gave up 0 bases; unmatched junction bases: 2. The germline V gene encodes CDR1 MGHRA and CDR2 YSYEKL.

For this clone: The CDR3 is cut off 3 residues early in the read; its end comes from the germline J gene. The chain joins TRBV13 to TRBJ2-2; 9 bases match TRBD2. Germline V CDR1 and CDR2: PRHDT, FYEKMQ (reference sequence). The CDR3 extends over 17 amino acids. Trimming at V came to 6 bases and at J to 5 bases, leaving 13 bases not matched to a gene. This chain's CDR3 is CASSSRGGGINTGELFF. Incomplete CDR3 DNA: TGTGCCAGCAGTTCCCGCGGGGGGGGGATAAATACCGGGGAG.

The CDR3 reads CASSVFVGDEQYF. The part of the CDR3 DNA that was read is TGTGCCAGCAGCGTATTCGTCGGGGACGAG. The chain employs TRBV9 and TRBJ2-7; a weak D match, TRBD2 (5 bases). The read terminates 3 residues ahead of where the CDR3 ends, so the germline J gene completes it. This CDR3 region has 13 residues. CDR1 and CDR2 from the germline V gene are SGDLS and YYNGEE. The ends were cut back, 1 base at V and 5 bases at J, with 10 bases in the middle.